These 5 T cell receptor beta chains were sequenced from one sample in a study of blood T cells in healthy people across ages. Through a sample-barcoded 5' primer and a J-beta primer mix, a second PCR was run for roughly 7 to 12 cycles. TCRdb recomputed calls from the 5' RACE reads with MiXCR, one row per CDR3 protein. The data show 750,000 to 850,000 distinct CDR3 sequences, more than 20% seen once. The same sample was also studied in work on T cells of mothers and their children.

The sample consisted of blood. All receptors derive from a boy between 10 and 17 years old in good health.

The CDR3 nucleotides read TGTGCCTGGACTCTAGGGACAGGGTCCTACGAGCAGTACTTC. Its translation: CAWTLGTGSYEQYF. The rearrangement joins TRBV30 to TRBJ2-7, with 9 nucleotides matching TRBD1. Germline CDR1 and CDR2: GTSNPN and SVGIG (reference sequence). V trimming: 4 bases; J trimming: 1 base; junction bases outside the gene matches: 5. The CDR3 totals 14 residues. The full variable domain, its missing parts supplied by reference TRBV30 and TRBJ2-7, is SQTIHQWPATLVQPVGSPLSLECTVEGTSNPNLYWYRQAAGRGLQLLFYSVGIGQISSEVPQNLSASRPQDRQFILSSKKLLLSDSGFYLCAWTLGTGSYEQYFGPGTRLTVT.

The sample holds a few counts of this clonotype. This sequence joins TRBV6-6 and TRBJ1-2; 9 positions agree with TRBD1. The V gene end was trimmed by 3 bases and the J gene end by 4 bases; junction bases not matched to a gene: 9. CDR1 and CDR2 (germline): MNHNY, SVGAGI (reference sequence). CDR3 length equals 16 residues. The CDR3 loop is CASSYLLTGGIYGYTF. The CDR3 coding sequence is TGTGCCAGCAGTTATCTCTTGACAGGGGGTATCTATGGCTACACCTTC.

This clonotype was found many times. J is TRBJ2-5 and V is TRBV10-3, with 11 bases that match TRBD1. This CDR3 comprises 14 residues. J lost 4 bases, V lost 6 bases, and 4 bases had no gene match. CDR1 is ENHRY and CDR2 is SYGVKD in the germline V gene. CDR3 loop: CAIRAGTGGETQYF. CDR3 bases: TGTGCCATCAGGGCGGGGACAGGGGGAGAGACCCAGTACTTC.

Ten or more counts support this clonotype. The gene calls are TRBV5-1 and TRBJ2-5; D perhaps matches TRBD2 (6 bases). Germline CDR1 and CDR2: SGHRS and YFSETQ. This CDR3 spans 14 amino acids. Trimming left V 1 base short and J 1 base short, with 8 bases between. CDR3 DNA sequence: TGCGCCAGCAGCTTGACTAGCCCCCAAGAGACCCAGTACTTC. It codes for CASSLTSPQETQYF.

This chain connects TRBV5-5 to TRBJ2-1; 9 bases align to TRBD2. Germline lookup yields CDR1 SGHKS and CDR2 YYEKEE (reference sequence). This CDR3 is 15 amino acids long. V lost 2 bases and J lost 3; bases outside the gene matches: 3. In DNA, the CDR3 is TGTGCCAGCAGCTTCCAGCGGGGGGACTACAATGAGCAGTTCTTC. This encodes CASSFQRGDYNEQFF.